The 8 T cell receptor beta chains below come from one sample, sequenced in a study of blood T cells in healthy people across ages. Through a sample-barcoded 5' primer and a J-beta primer mix, a second PCR was run for about 6 to 11 cycles. One entry per CDR3 protein results from TCRdb running MiXCR on the 5' RACE reads. The sample lists more than 1 million distinct CDR3 sequences; more than 35% were seen once. The sample comprised blood. Every receptor here comes from a woman aged 55-69 years in good health.

This clonotype was seen a few times. The gene calls are TRBV6-1 and TRBJ2-7; D gene ambiguous. The length of the CDR3 is 15 residues. V gave up 2 bases and J gave up 5 bases, with 16 bases separating them. Germline V gene lookup returns CDR1 MNHNS and CDR2 SASEGT. The CDR3 DNA follows: TGTGCCAGCAGTGAACCCCCTCGCAAGCGAGACGAGCAGTACTTC. Protein: CASSEPPRKRDEQYF.

This clonotype was detected only a few times. The genes are TRBV25-1 and TRBJ1-6; weak D call: TRBD1 (5 bases). CDR3 length: 16 amino acids. Trimming cost V 4 bases and J 0 bases, with 10 bases left between them. The germline CDR1 and CDR2 sequences are MGHDK and SYGVNS. This CDR3 reads CASSGPGSSYNSPLHF. The CDR3 coding sequence is TGTGCCAGCAGTGGTCCAGGGAGCTCCTATAATTCACCCCTCCACTTT.

The table lists this clonotype with a few counts. The chain links TRBV7-2 to TRBJ2-7; D uncertain. The CDR3 length is 15 residues. V was trimmed by 1 base and J by 3 bases, leaving 13 bases between them. Germline values: CDR1 SGHTA, CDR2 FQGNSA. The CDR3 is CASSLGRDPGYEQYF. CDR3 DNA: TGTGCCAGCAGCTTAGGGCGAGATCCCGGCTACGAGCAGTACTTC.

The chain recombines TRBV5-5 with TRBJ2-4; D is unresolved. The better agreement between TRBJ2-7 and the DNA end casts doubt on the J call. Germline loops: CDR1 SGHKS, CDR2 YYEKEE (reference sequence). This CDR3 is built from 12 residues. The DNA of the CDR3 is TGTGCCAGCATTTCGTCCCACCACGAGCAGTACTTC. It yields the protein CASISSHHEQYF.

This clonotype was picked up a small number of times. The rearrangement joins TRBV3-1 to TRBJ2-5; 10 positions match TRBD2. Germline CDR1 and CDR2: LGHDT and YNNKEL (reference sequence). V lost 0 bases and J lost 2; bases outside the gene matches: 6. This CDR3 contains 17 residues. The CDR3 loop is CASSQDRLAGTQETQYF. The CDR3 bases are TGTGCCAGCAGCCAAGATCGACTAGCGGGCACGCAAGAGACCCAGTACTTC.

The chain has TRBV11-2 and TRBJ2-1; a possible D gene is TRBD1 (6 bases). Per the germline V gene, CDR1 is SGHAT and CDR2 is FQNNGV. Deletions cut 4 bases from V and 0 bases from J, with 13 bases between. This CDR3 is 16 amino acids long. This CDR3 is CASSSYRARSYNEQFF. CDR3 DNA: TGTGCCAGCAGCTCTTACAGGGCCCGCTCCTACAATGAGCAGTTCTTC. The variable domain in full, completed from reference TRBV11-2 and TRBJ2-1, reads EAGVAQSPRYKIIEKRQSVAFWCNPISGHATLYWYQQILGQGPKLLIQFQNNGVVDDSQLPKDRFSAERLKGVDSTLKIQPAKLEDSAVYLCASSSYRARSYNEQFFGPGTRLTVL.

The genes are TRBV25-1 and TRBJ2-7; D gene unclear. CDR3 length equals 11 residues. V lost 1 base and J lost 5, with 3 bases in between. The germline CDR1 and CDR2 sequences are MGHDK and SYGVNS. The CDR3 nucleotides read TGTGCCAGCAGTGAATTCGACGAGCAGTACTTC. Translating it yields CASSEFDEQYF.

This clonotype was observed a handful of times. V is TRBV29-1 and J is TRBJ2-1; 7 bases are shared with TRBD2. The germline V gene encodes CDR1 SQVTM and CDR2 ANQGSEA. This CDR3 spans 11 amino acids. The V and J ends lost 7 bases and 10 bases, in that order; junction bases with no gene match: 7. The CDR3 coding sequence is TGCAGCGGGGGGGACGGGGGGGAGCAGTTCTTC. Translated, it gives CSGGDGGEQFF.